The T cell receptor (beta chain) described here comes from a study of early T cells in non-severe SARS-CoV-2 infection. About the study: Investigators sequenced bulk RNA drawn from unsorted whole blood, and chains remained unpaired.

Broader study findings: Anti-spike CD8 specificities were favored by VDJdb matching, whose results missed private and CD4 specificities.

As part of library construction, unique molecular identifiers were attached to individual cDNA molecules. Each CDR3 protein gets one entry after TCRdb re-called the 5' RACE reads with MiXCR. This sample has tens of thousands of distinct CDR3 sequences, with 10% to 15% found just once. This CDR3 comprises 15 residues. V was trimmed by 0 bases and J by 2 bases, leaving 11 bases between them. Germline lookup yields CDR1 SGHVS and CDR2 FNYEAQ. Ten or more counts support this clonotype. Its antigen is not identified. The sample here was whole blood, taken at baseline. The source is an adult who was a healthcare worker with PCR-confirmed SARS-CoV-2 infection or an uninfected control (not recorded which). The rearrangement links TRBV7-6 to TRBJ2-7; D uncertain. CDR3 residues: CASSLADGTPYEQYF. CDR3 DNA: TGTGCCAGCAGCTTAGCGGACGGTACACCCTACGAGCAGTACTTC.